Shown below are 11 T cell receptor beta chains from a single sample sequenced in a study of sequential checkpoint blockade in melanoma. Sequencing used immunoSEQ multiplex PCR; TCRdb keeps in-frame clones, though not all of them. The table includes about 12,000 clones, approximately 27% detected once. Regarding treatment: randomized to nivolumab then ipilimumab (arm A) or the reverse (arm B). The starting material was tumor tissue (inferred from file names), obtained from a patient given nivolumab and ipilimumab in sequence. These receptor sequences come from a human donor with melanoma.

By proportion, this clone is medium-sized. The chain employs TRBV15 and TRBJ2-7; no firm D call. Germline lookup yields CDR1 LNHNV and CDR2 YYDKDF (reference sequence). V was shortened by 0 bases and J by 6 bases, with 15 bases between the two germline ends. The CDR3 covers 15 residues. CDR3: CATSREPTTWGEQYF. The CDR3 DNA reads TGTGCCACCAGCAGAGAGCCAACTACTTGGGGCGAGCAGTACTTC.

This clone was seen a few times. The V gene is TRBV6-8, the J gene TRBJ1-6; D not resolved. The CDR3 totals 14 residues. The germline CDR1 and CDR2 sequences are MNHGY and SAAAGT. With 7 bases removed from V and 8 bases from J, the gap between germline ends came to 15 bases. Here the CDR3 DNA reads TGTGCCAGCATTAGGGCTGTGACCGATTCACCCCTCCACTTT. It translates to CASIRAVTDSPLHF.

The chain employs TRBV6-8 and TRBJ2-1; D gene unclear. CDR1 MNHGY and CDR2 SAAAGT come from the germline V gene. The CDR3 has 16 amino acids. Trimming took 2 bases from V and 0 from J, leaving 11 bases between them. The CDR3 nucleotides read TGTGCCAGCAGTTACCTCGCCGTGGGCTCCTACAATGAGCAGTTCTTC. Translated: CASSYLAVGSYNEQFF.

The chain is built from TRBV6-8 and TRBJ2-3, with D perhaps matching TRBD2 (5 bases). Germline CDR1 is MNHGY and CDR2 is SAAAGT. The CDR3 loop spans 14 amino acids. The V and J ends lost 4 bases and 6 bases respectively, with 14 bases between them. CDR3 sequence: CASSLCTAADTQYF. DNA of the CDR3: TGTGCCAGCAGTTTATGTACAGCGGCGGATACGCAGTATTTT.

This clone was seen only a few times. The read finishes 1 residue shy of the CDR3 end, and the germline J gene is used to complete it. The V gene is TRBV11-3, the J gene TRBJ1-6, with a weak D call TRBD1 (6 bases). The CDR3 extends over 19 amino acids. Trimming left V 0 bases short and J 0 bases short, with 15 bases between. CDR1 and CDR2 from the germline V gene are SGHNT and YENEEA. Incomplete CDR3 DNA: TGTGCCAGCAGCTTAGATAGGGGGGTGATCAGCTCCTATAATTCACCCCTCCAC. Translated, it gives CASSLDRGVISSYNSPLH. The CDR3, in full, reads CASSLDRGVISSYNSPLHF.

This clone was seen more than once but under ten times. The rearrangement links TRBV11-3 to TRBJ2-7; D is unclear. The CDR3 is 15 amino acids. Germline loops: CDR1 SGHNT, CDR2 YENEEA. V lost 0 bases and J lost 1, with 10 bases in between. Written as DNA, the CDR3 is TGTGCCAGCAGCTTAGAATGGGCAGCTTCCTACGAGCAGTACTTC. Its translation: CASSLEWAASYEQYF.

This clone showed up many times. This sequence joins TRBV11-3 and TRBJ1-6; tentatively, D is TRBD1 (6 bases). Deletions cut 1 base from V and 0 bases from J, with 10 bases between. The CDR3 consists of 17 residues. CDR1 is SGHNT and CDR2 is YENEEA in the germline V gene. The chain's CDR3 is CASSLGQGGSYNSPLHF. The CDR3 bases are TGTGCCAGCAGCTTAGGTCAAGGGGGCTCCTATAATTCACCCCTCCACTTT.

This clone turned up a few times. The J gene is TRBJ2-2, the V gene TRBV11-3, with unresolved D. CDR3 length: 17 residues. Germline V gives CDR1 SGHNT, CDR2 YENEEA. V dropped 5 bases and J dropped 4 bases, with 20 bases sitting between them. The CDR3 reads CASSPRGAWRGTGELFF. CDR3 nucleotide sequence: TGTGCCAGCAGCCCCCGCGGAGCCTGGCGCGGCACCGGGGAGCTGTTTTTT.

The chain combines TRBV11-3 with TRBJ2-1; 8 positions match TRBD2. Germline loops: CDR1 SGHNT, CDR2 YENEEA. V lost 5 bases to trimming and J lost 3 bases; unmatched junction nucleotides: 9. The CDR3 is made up of 16 amino acids. The CDR3 coding sequence is TGTGCCAGCAGCCCTTGGCGGGGGGCCCTCTACAATGAGCAGTTCTTC. This codes for CASSPWRGALYNEQFF.

The chain is built from TRBV28 and TRBJ1-2, with D perhaps TRBD1 (6 bases). This CDR3 contains 14 residues. The V end lost 2 bases, the J end lost 6 bases, and 13 bases lay between the germline ends. CDR1 and CDR2 (germline): MDHEN, SYDVKM. CDR3 nucleotide sequence: TGTGCCAGCAGTTTAGCCCAAGGGGGAAATGGCTACACCTTC. Protein: CASSLAQGGNGYTF.

The sample holds a few counts of this clone. The rearrangement joins TRBV6-7 to TRBJ1-6; 7 nucleotides align to TRBD1. TRBV6-7 is annotated as an ORF whose role is uncertain. The CDR3 is made up of 16 amino acids. J was trimmed by 7 bases and V by 6 bases; bases with no gene match: 12. The CDR3 loop reads CASREDRAGRNSPLHF. In DNA, the CDR3 is TGTGCCAGCAGGGAAGACAGGGCGGGTAGGAATTCACCCCTCCACTTT.